The 22 T cell receptor beta chains reported below all come from one sample, sequenced in a study of regulatory T cells in long-lasting Graves disease. Time point indicated: newly diagnosed GD, antithyroid drugs for less than 3 months. PBMCs were the source of the RNA used for TCR sequencing. Arm-PCR of CDR3 regions with iRepertoire HTBI primers generated TCR beta libraries. TCRdb called the multiplex PCR reads again in MiXCR, with one record for every CDR3 protein. The table records a few hundred thousand distinct CDR3 sequences, approximately 12% of them present only once. These same data were also listed under a study on T cells in Graves' hyperthyroidism and ophthalmopathy.

The sample here was peripheral blood mononuclear cells (PBMCs), taken at new diagnosis, from a patient treated with antithyroid drugs. The receptors shown here come from a woman younger than 35 with Graves disease.

The chain links TRBV7-9 to TRBJ2-5; D gene ambiguous. Germline V gives CDR1 SEHNR, CDR2 FQNEAQ (reference sequence). This CDR3 is built from 15 residues. Trimming took 1 base from V and 4 from J, leaving 13 bases between them. The CDR3 here is CASSLVSQVVETQYF. The CDR3 coding sequence is TGTGCCAGCAGCTTAGTATCCCAGGTAGTAGAGACCCAGTACTTC.

This clonotype was seen ten or more times. This chain joins TRBV7-3 and TRBJ2-3; 7 bases line up with TRBD2. The CDR3 is made up of 14 amino acids. The V and J ends lost 1 base and 5 bases, in that order; junction bases with no gene match: 3. Germline V lookup: CDR1 SGHTA, CDR2 FQGTGA. In DNA, the CDR3 is TGTGCCAGCAGCTTAAGACTAGCTGGAGATACGCAGTATTTT. This sequence encodes CASSLRLAGDTQYF. Variable domain in full (rest from reference TRBV7-3 and TRBJ2-3): GAGVSQTPSNKVTEKGKYVELRCDPISGHTALYWYRQSLGQGPEFLIYFQGTGAADDSGLPNDRFFAVRPEGSVSTLKIQRTERGDSAVYLCASSLRLAGDTQYFGPGTRLTVL.

The table lists this clonotype with many counts. The chain employs TRBV3-1 and TRBJ2-1; D tentatively reads TRBD1 or TRBD2 (5 bases each). The CDR3 spans 13 residues. Looked up from germline, CDR1 is LGHDT and CDR2 is YNNKEL (reference sequence). The V end was cut by 0 bases, the J end by 10 bases, with 10 bases between. The DNA of the CDR3 is TGTGCCAGCAGCCAAGAGTCGTGGGGGGAGCAGTTCTTC. Protein: CASSQESWGEQFF.

This chain joins TRBV7-9 and TRBJ1-4; no firm D call. V was cut by 7 bases and J by 2 bases, with 8 bases left in between. The V gene's germline CDR1 is SEHNR and CDR2 FQNEAQ (reference sequence). There are 13 residues in the CDR3. CDR3 sequence (DNA): TGTGCCAGCACCACGGGGACTAATGAAAAACTGTTTTTT. It translates to CASTTGTNEKLFF.

This clonotype was picked up a small number of times. A much larger clone is a single base away; this may be a read error. The chain is built from TRBV7-2 and TRBJ2-7, with D perhaps matching TRBD2 (6 bases). Germline V gene lookup returns CDR1 SGHTA and CDR2 FQGNSA. The CDR3 is 16 amino acids. The CDR3 coding sequence is TGTGCCAGCAGCTTAGGGTCTTGGGGACTTGGGGGTTTCATTCATTTC. As protein: CASSLGSWGLGGFIHF.

This clonotype was seen many times. The CDR3 here is CAISESTGPETQYF. The CDR3 DNA reads as TGTGCCATCAGTGAGTCGACAGGCCCGGAGACCCAGTACTTC. The rearrangement uses TRBV10-3 and TRBJ2-5, with D perhaps TRBD1 (6 bases). V dropped 0 bases and J dropped 5 bases, with 10 bases sitting between them. Germline CDR1 ENHRY, CDR2 SYGVKD. The CDR3 is made up of 14 amino acids.

There are a few counts of this clonotype. This chain links TRBV19 with TRBJ1-5; unclear D gene. The germline V gene has CDR1 LNHDA and CDR2 SQIVND (reference sequence). V lost 0 bases, J lost 7 bases, and 4 bases lay in between. This CDR3 is built from 12 residues. This chain's CDR3 is CASSIDMQPQHF. The CDR3 DNA is TGTGCCAGTAGTATAGATATGCAGCCCCAGCATTTT.

This clonotype occurred many times. This chain connects TRBV6-5 to TRBJ1-2; TRBD1 is a possible D gene (5 bases). Germline assignment: CDR1 MNHEY and CDR2 SVGAGI. This CDR3 is built from 13 residues. V lost 2 bases and J lost 5, with 9 bases in between. Here the CDR3 DNA reads TGTGCCAGCAGTTACGGGGCCTTTTATGGCTACACCTTC. Its protein is CASSYGAFYGYTF.

Notes on this clonotype: This could be a read error, since a much larger clone is one nucleotide away. V and J are TRBV27 and TRBJ1-2; TRBD1 matches 8 bases. V lost 5 bases to trimming and J lost 4 bases; unmatched junction nucleotides: 6. The CDR3 loop spans 14 amino acids. Germline CDR1 reads MNHEY; CDR2 reads SMNVEV (reference sequence). Here the CDR3 DNA reads TGTGCCAGCAGTCGGACAGGGTCGTCCTATGGCTACACCTTC. Translation: CASSRTGSSYGYTF.

This chain links TRBV9 with TRBJ2-1, with TRBD2 matching 14 bases. Per germline, CDR1 SGDLS and CDR2 YYNGEE. The CDR3 has 15 amino acids. V gave up 3 bases and J gave up 7 bases; unmatched junction bases: 3. The CDR3 spells CASSARLAGGNEQFF. For the CDR3, the DNA is TGTGCCAGCAGCGCGAGACTAGCGGGGGGGAATGAGCAGTTCTTC.

This chain connects TRBV6-2 or TRBV6-3 to TRBJ2-1, with 7 bases identical to TRBD1. V gave up 0 bases and J gave up 7 bases; unmatched junction bases: 3. CDR3 length equals 14 residues. Germline CDR1 is MNHEY and CDR2 is SVGEGT. This CDR3 reads CASSYSGGGNEQFF. DNA for the CDR3: TGTGCCAGCAGTTACTCAGGGGGCGGGAATGAGCAGTTCTTC.

V is TRBV27 and J is TRBJ2-3, with TRBD2 matching over 13 bases. Germline-derived CDR1 and CDR2 are MNHEY and SMNVEV (reference sequence). Losses at the gene ends were 5 bases for V and 2 bases for J; bases not matched to a gene: 7. This CDR3 contains 17 residues. Here the CDR3 DNA reads TGTGCCAGCAGTAAACTAGGACTAGCGGGGGCCACAGATACGCAGTATTTT. This translates into CASSKLGLAGATDTQYF.

In its sample, this clonotype was seen many times. Because it lacks the conserved phenylalanine or tryptophan at the end, this CDR3 is likely a read error. The DNA is left out, because the CDR3 cannot be placed on it with certainty; the CDR3 is given as TCRdb lists it. The chain carries TRBV6-1 and TRBJ2-5; TRBD1, the table's D call, lacks a check against the DNA. Per germline, CDR1 MNHNS and CDR2 SASEGT. The CDR3 extends over 15 residues, inclusive of both ends. The CDR3 sequence: CASRTGRGSKGAPLV.

This clonotype was observed many times. The V gene is TRBV11-2, the J gene TRBJ1-1, with D uncertain. The V end was cut by 1 base, the J end by 1 base, with 4 bases between. Germline assignment: CDR1 SGHAT and CDR2 FQNNGV. This CDR3 spans 13 amino acids. The CDR3: CASSLAPNTEAFF. The CDR3 coding sequence is TGTGCCAGCAGCTTAGCCCCGAACACTGAAGCTTTCTTT. The full variable domain, in which reference TRBV11-2 and TRBJ1-1 provide the parts outside the CDR3, is EAGVAQSPRYKIIEKRQSVAFWCNPISGHATLYWYQQILGQGPKLLIQFQNNGVVDDSQLPKDRFSAERLKGVDSTLKIQPAKLEDSAVYLCASSLAPNTEAFFGQGTRLTVV.

The sample holds one count of this clonotype. In DNA, the CDR3 is TGTGCCAGCAAGAGTGGGCGCGGCTCTGGAAACACCATATATTTT. This codes for CASKSGRGSGNTIYF. The chain carries TRBV28 and TRBJ1-3, with unresolved D. V was clipped by 7 bases and J by 0 bases, with 13 bases between them. CDR1 is MDHEN and CDR2 is SYDVKM in the germline V gene. This CDR3 spans 15 amino acids.

A note on this clonotype: It may be a read error: a sequence one base away is much more abundant. The genes are TRBV12-3 or TRBV12-4 and TRBJ1-1; a weak D match, TRBD1 (5 bases). The CDR3 runs to 13 residues. V was cut by 6 bases and J by 3 bases, with 11 bases left in between. CDR3 coding DNA: TGTGCCAGCAGGGGACGGCCTTACACTGAAGCTTTCTTT. This translates into CASRGRPYTEAFF.

This clonotype was seen repeatedly, ten times or more. This rearrangement joins TRBV7-2 to TRBJ2-1; no definite D call. Trimming cost V 1 base and J 9 bases, with 16 bases left between them. Germline CDR1 SGHTA, CDR2 FQGNSA. The CDR3 is 15 residues long. The CDR3 coding sequence is TGTGCCAGCAGCTTAGTCGGCCCGCCTGACGGTGAGCAGTTCTTC. It is translated as CASSLVGPPDGEQFF.

There are many counts of this clonotype. The J gene is TRBJ2-1, the V gene TRBV6-1; 7 positions match TRBD1. The germline gives CDR1 MNHNS, CDR2 SASEGT. The CDR3 spans 18 residues. The junction had 17 bases not matched to a gene; V was cut back by 5 bases and J by 4 bases. The CDR3 sequence is CASSRPSGTALGYNEQFF. The CDR3 region has the DNA TGTGCCAGCAGTCGACCCTCCGGGACAGCCTTGGGTTACAATGAGCAGTTCTTC.

This clonotype showed up many times. V gene TRBV20-1 combines with J gene TRBJ2-3; D remains ambiguous. The CDR3 is 12 residues long. Deletions cut 1 base from V and 2 bases from J, with 4 bases between. Germline lookup yields CDR1 DFQATT and CDR2 SNEGSKA (reference sequence). CDR3: CSARVITDTQYF. CDR3 in DNA: TGCAGTGCTAGAGTCATCACAGATACGCAGTATTTT.

This clonotype occurred many times. This chain links TRBV7-9 with TRBJ2-1, with a tentative D call TRBD1 (5 bases). CDR3 length equals 15 residues. Trimming took 1 base from V and 3 from J, leaving 10 bases between them. Looked up from germline, CDR1 is SEHNR and CDR2 is FQNEAQ (reference sequence). CDR3 bases: TGTGCCAGCAGCTTAGAGGCAGGGATCTACAATGAGCAGTTCTTC. Translated, it gives CASSLEAGIYNEQFF. The full variable domain, with the rest looked up from reference TRBV7-9 and TRBJ2-1, is DTGVSQNPRHKITKRGQNVTFRCDPISEHNRLYWYRQTLGQGPEFLTYFQNEAQLEKSRLLSDRFSAERPKGSFSTLEIQRTEQGDSAMYLCASSLEAGIYNEQFFGPGTRLTVL.

This clonotype has ten or more counts. The chain joins TRBV20-1 to TRBJ2-3; 7 nucleotides match TRBD2. The CDR3 is 14 amino acids. Germline V gene data show CDR1 as DFQATT and CDR2 as SNEGSKA (reference sequence). Written as DNA, the CDR3 is TGCAGCCCCCTTAGCTGGCGGGAGAAAGATACGCAGTATTTT. It encodes CSPLSWREKDTQYF.

This clonotype was observed many times. This chain links TRBV6-1 with TRBJ1-4; 10 bases are shared with TRBD1. V trimming: 4 bases; J trimming: 7 bases; junction bases outside the gene matches: 18. CDR1 and CDR2 from the germline V gene are MNHNS and SASEGT. This CDR3 has 19 amino acids. The CDR3 DNA is TGTGCCAGCAGTGCCAAACGGGGACAGGGGTATTTTTTCGGTGAAAAACTGTTTTTT. This translates into CASSAKRGQGYFFGEKLFF.